Listed below are T cell receptor beta chains from one sample, sequenced in a study of blood T cells in healthy people across ages. TCRdb ran MiXCR on the 5' RACE reads and lists one entry per CDR3 protein. Of about 580,000 distinct CDR3 sequences in the sample, around 48% were seen once. Material for sequencing was blood. All receptors come from a man older than 75 in good health. CDR3s include the opening cysteine and the closing phenylalanine or tryptophan. The D gene is left open where the match is weak. Clone size appears in some rows only: once, few, many, or a class for an expanded clone.

j_gene,v_gene,d_gene,abundance,CDR3nt,CDR3aa
TRBJ2-3,TRBV10-2,-,few,TGCGCCAGCAGTGAGTCGAGGGGAGATACGCAGTATTTT,CASSESRGDTQYF
TRBJ2-5,TRBV5-5,TRBD1,few,TGTGCCAGCAGCCAGACAGGGTCCCTAGAGACCCAGTACTTC,CASSQTGSLETQYF
TRBJ2-4,TRBV20-1,TRBD1,-,TGCAGTGCTAGGAGGCAGGGGGTTACGGCCAAAAACATTCAGTACTTC,CSARRQGVTAKNIQYF
TRBJ2-4,TRBV25-1,-,few,TGTGCCAGCAGTGAAAGAAGACAGGCCGGTGGAAACATTCAGTACTTC,CASSERRQAGGNIQYF
TRBJ2-7,TRBV12-3/TRBV12-4,TRBD2,-,TGTGCCAGCAGTTTAAGACTAGCGGGAGGGCCTAGCATGTCCTACGAGCAGTACTTC,CASSLRLAGGPSMSYEQYF
TRBJ1-2,TRBV28,-,-,TGTGCCAGCACCCCGGGGGAGGGTATCTATGGCTACACCTTC,CASTPGEGIYGYTF
TRBJ1-1,TRBV12-5,-,-,TGTGCTAGTGGTTTGGTACGCGGGGGAAACACTGAAGCTTTCTTT,CASGLVRGGNTEAFF
TRBJ2-7,TRBV6-2/TRBV6-3,TRBD1,-,TGTGCCAGCAGACCCAACCGGGACAGGCTATACAATGAGCAGTACTTC,CASRPNRDRLYNEQYF
TRBJ2-7,TRBV6-2/TRBV6-3,TRBD2,-,TGTGCCAGCAGTTATAACGGGGGGTACGAGCAGTACTTC,CASSYNGGYEQYF
TRBJ2-1,TRBV5-1,TRBD1,-,TGCGCCAGCAGCTTTATTGAGGGGGCCTCGTCTGAGCAGTTCTTC,CASSFIEGASSEQFF
TRBJ1-2,TRBV6-5,TRBD1,-,TGTGCCAGCAGTGACAGGACAGGCCCTGGCTACACCTTC,CASSDRTGPGYTF
TRBJ2-7,TRBV9,TRBD1,-,TGTGCCAGCAGCCTAGGGGGCCAGTCGTTAGTCGAGCAGTACTTC,CASSLGGQSLVEQYF
TRBJ2-3,TRBV3-1,TRBD2,few,TGTGCCAGCAGGCGGACTAGCGGGGGTCCAGATACGCAGTATTTT,CASRRTSGGPDTQYF
TRBJ2-1,TRBV6-5,-,-,TGTGCCAGCAGTTCAGGAGGGCGGGGAGAGACCCAGTTCTTC,CASSSGGRGETQFF
TRBJ2-1,TRBV5-1,TRBD2,-,TGCGCCAGCAGCTTACGACTAGCGGGACAGGAGCAGTTCTTC,CASSLRLAGQEQFF
TRBJ2-7,TRBV5-6,-,-,TGTGCCAGCATGGGGGAGCCCTACGAGCAGTACTTC,CASMGEPYEQYF
TRBJ1-1,TRBV11-2,-,-,TGTGCCAGCAGCCCATTCGTAATGAACACGGAAGCTTTCTTT,CASSPFVMNTEAFF
TRBJ2-1,TRBV5-1,-,-,TGCGCCAGCAGCTTGGGACCGGGGGAGCAGTTCTTC,CASSLGPGEQFF
TRBJ2-3,TRBV29-1,-,-,TGCAGCGTTGGGGGGTCCTACGGCACAGATACGCAGTATTTT,CSVGGSYGTDTQYF
TRBJ2-7,TRBV3-1,TRBD2,-,TGTGCCAGCAGCCAAACCGGGACTAGCGGTGACTACGAGCAGTACTTC,CASSQTGTSGDYEQYF
TRBJ2-3,TRBV5-5,-,-,TGTGCCAGCAGCCAGGCCGGGGAGGCAGATACGCAGTATTTT,CASSQAGEADTQYF
TRBJ2-1,TRBV20-1,-,-,TGCAGTGGCGGGATGTACAATGAGCAGTTCTTC,CSGGMYNEQFF
TRBJ1-5,TRBV12-3/TRBV12-4,-,-,TGTGCCAGCAGTTTAATGGTGGGCGATCAGCCCCAGCATTTT,CASSLMVGDQPQHF
TRBJ2-5,TRBV6-2/TRBV6-3,TRBD2,-,TGTGCCAGCACGTTGCCTAGCGGACCAGGCTATGAGCAGTACTTC,CASTLPSGPGYEQYF
TRBJ2-2,TRBV10-3,TRBD1,-,TGTGCCATCAGCCCAGGGACAGGGGGATTCACCGGGGAGCTGTTTTTT,CAISPGTGGFTGELFF
TRBJ2-1,TRBV7-3,TRBD2,-,TGTGCCAGCAGCCCGGGGGGGCGACATTATGATGAGCAGTTCTTC,CASSPGGRHYDEQFF
TRBJ2-3,TRBV6-6,TRBD2,many,TGTGCCAGCAGTGATGGACTAGCGCCCCCAGGGGAGACGCAGTATTTT,CASSDGLAPPGETQYF
TRBJ1-2,TRBV4-1,TRBD1,few,TGCGCCAGCAGCCAAGCCGGGACAGGGTTGTTTGGCTACACCTTC,CASSQAGTGLFGYTF
TRBJ2-3,TRBV11-2,-,many,TGTGCCAGCAGCTTAGATGGAGTGGGTACGCAGTATTTT,CASSLDGVGTQYF
TRBJ2-3,TRBV7-2,-,-,TGTGCCAGCAGCGAGCAACAGGGTCGTATAACAGATACGCAGTATTTT,CASSEQQGRITDTQYF
TRBJ2-3,TRBV6-5,-,many,TGTGCCAGCAGCCTAGGGGTTAGGGGCACAGATACGCAGTATTTT,CASSLGVRGTDTQYF
TRBJ2-7,TRBV12-3/TRBV12-4,-,-,TGTGCCAGCAGCCCGAGAGAGCCGACCTACGAGCAGTACTTC,CASSPREPTYEQYF
TRBJ2-7,TRBV27,-,-,TGTGCCAGCAGTAGGGGGGGGAGGTGGTACGAGCAGTACTTC,CASSRGGRWYEQYF
TRBJ2-3,TRBV29-1,-,many,TGCAGCGCTTCCCGGGCCGTCACAGATACGCAGTATTTT,CSASRAVTDTQYF
TRBJ1-4,TRBV7-9,-,-,TGTGCCAGCAGCTTAGAGCATGCAACTAATGAAAAACTGTTTTTT,CASSLEHATNEKLFF
TRBJ2-1,TRBV7-2,TRBD1,few,TGTGCCAGCAGCTTCGAGGGACAGCAAAATGAGCAGTTCTTC,CASSFEGQQNEQFF
TRBJ2-1,TRBV29-1,-,-,TGCAGCGTTGGGACTATGGCACTCGGTGAGCAGTTCTTC,CSVGTMALGEQFF
TRBJ2-5,TRBV7-2,TRBD2,-,TGTGCCAGCAGCTTAGCGAAGGCGGGGGTGGAGACCCAGTACTTC,CASSLAKAGVETQYF
TRBJ2-1,TRBV5-1,-,-,TGCGCCAGCAGCCCGCAACAGGGCTACAATGAGCAGTTCTTC,CASSPQQGYNEQFF
TRBJ2-7,TRBV7-2,-,-,TGTGCCAGCAGCCAGAACGGGGGCGACCACGAGCAGTACTTC,CASSQNGGDHEQYF